Below, 13 T cell receptor beta chains from the same sample are listed, as sequenced in a study of neurological immune-mediated disorders. TCRdb redid the calling of the 5' RACE reads with MiXCR, one entry per CDR3 protein. This table has 74,000 or so distinct CDR3 sequences, about 9.5% appearing once. The specimen was PBMCs. The receptor source for this set is a man aged 45-65 years in good health.

This clonotype has at least ten counts. The chain combines TRBV12-5 with TRBJ1-2; 8 bases agree with TRBD1. The CDR3 consists of 14 residues. Germline-derived CDR1 and CDR2 are LGHNT and FRNRAP. The V and J ends lost 1 base and 8 bases, in that order; junction bases with no gene match: 6. Here the CDR3 DNA reads TGTGCTAGTGGTTTGGAGACAGGGGTAAAAGGCTACACCTTC. Its protein product is CASGLETGVKGYTF.

This clonotype was detected ten times or more. This chain uses TRBV12-3 or TRBV12-4 with TRBJ1-2; unclear D gene. The length of the CDR3 is 16 residues. V shed 1 base and J shed 9 bases, with 21 bases lying between them. CDR3 in amino acids: CASSLGLDGRTSRYTF. The CDR3, as DNA: TGTGCCAGCAGTTTAGGTTTGGACGGCCGGACTTCACGCTACACCTTC.

V is TRBV5-5 and J is TRBJ2-5; possible D gene TRBD2, 5 bases. Germline V CDR1 and CDR2: SGHKS, YYEKEE (reference sequence). This CDR3 contains 16 residues. Trimming stripped 3 bases from V and 3 bases from J, with 18 bases between. CDR3 amino acids: CASSSSRLGLEETQYF. The CDR3 DNA is TGTGCCAGCAGCTCATCCCGTCTTGGACTCGAAGAGACCCAGTACTTC.

This clonotype was seen a few times. The chain is built from TRBV19 and TRBJ2-7; the match to TRBD1 covers 8 bases. The CDR3 length is 15 residues. With 3 bases clipped from V and 3 bases from J, the junction kept 7 bases outside the gene matches. In germline, CDR1 is LNHDA, CDR2 SQIVND (reference sequence). CDR3 amino acids: CASSIGQGAVYEQYF. CDR3 in DNA: TGTGCCAGTAGTATCGGTCAGGGGGCGGTCTACGAGCAGTACTTC.

As to this clonotype: With a much larger clone just one base away, this may be a read error. The chain links TRBV6-1 to TRBJ2-1; TRBD1 matches 12 bases. Germline V gene lookup returns CDR1 MNHNS and CDR2 SASEGT. There are 14 residues in the CDR3. The CDR3: CASSDGTGGNERFF. The DNA for the CDR3 is TGTGCCAGCAGTGATGGGACAGGGGGCAATGAGCGGTTCTTC.

This clonotype was observed at least ten times. The chain has TRBV6-2 or TRBV6-3 and TRBJ1-6; 9 bases match TRBD1. The V segment lost 5 bases and the J segment 10 bases; nucleotides outside the gene matches: 3. CDR1 is MNHEY, CDR2 SVGEGT, per germline. CDR3 length equals 13 residues. The CDR3 DNA reads TGTGCCAGCAGTGGACAGGGGAAATCACCCCTCCACTTT. Protein: CASSGQGKSPLHF.

This clonotype has ten or more counts. The V gene is TRBV5-1, the J gene TRBJ1-1, with 9 bases fitting TRBD1. The germline V gene encodes CDR1 SGHRS and CDR2 YFSETQ. V trimming: 0 bases; J trimming: 5 bases; junction bases outside the gene matches: 14. CDR3 size: 18 residues. CDR3 DNA: TGCGCCAGCAGCTTGGGAAGAGCCGGGACAGGGATGAGGACTGAAGCTTTCTTT. It translates to CASSLGRAGTGMRTEAFF.

Turning to this clonotype: With a much larger clone just one base away, this may be a read error. The chain uses TRBV11-1 and TRBJ2-2; the match to TRBD1 covers 7 bases. The CDR3 loop spans 15 amino acids. Germline V CDR1 and CDR2: SGHAT, FQDESV (reference sequence). For the CDR3, the DNA is TGTGCCAGCAGCTTATGGCAGGGGGACACCGGGGACCTGTTTTTT. It codes for CASSLWQGDTGDLFF.

This clonotype has ten or more counts. This chain links TRBV20-1 with TRBJ2-3; TRBD1 is a possible D gene (6 bases). The V and J ends lost 2 bases and 8 bases respectively, with 23 bases between them. This CDR3 is built from 16 residues. Germline assignment: CDR1 DFQATT and CDR2 SNEGSKA (reference sequence). CDR3 residues: CSARPLGGQRGGTQYF. The CDR3, as DNA: TGCAGTGCTAGACCCTTAGGGGGACAACGGGGCGGTACGCAGTATTTT.

This clonotype was observed at least ten times. The chain joins TRBV27 to TRBJ1-2, with D uncertain. Trimming stripped 4 bases from V and 2 bases from J, with 8 bases between. The CDR3 contains 13 residues. CDR1 and CDR2 (germline): MNHEY, SMNVEV (reference sequence). The CDR3 region has the DNA TGTGCCAGCAGTTATTTAGGAAACTATGGCTACACCTTC. Its translation is CASSYLGNYGYTF.

Turning to this clonotype: Since a much larger clone is just one base distant, this may be a read error. The rearrangement uses TRBV28 and TRBJ2-5; D may be TRBD2 (5 bases). CDR1 MDHEN and CDR2 SYDVKM come from the germline V gene. There are 17 residues in the CDR3. In DNA form, the CDR3 reads TGTGCCAGAAGTTTATCGGCGGGCAGGCTGCCTCAAGAGACCCAGTACTTC. Encoded protein: CARSLSAGRLPQETQYF.

This clonotype was observed many times. The rearrangement joins TRBV10-3 to TRBJ2-3; 10 bases map to TRBD2. The length of the CDR3 is 15 residues. CDR1 is ENHRY, CDR2 SYGVKD, per germline. The J segment lost 1 base and the V segment lost 8 bases, leaving 6 bases of the junction unmatched. The CDR3 DNA reads TGTGCCATCGGAAGCGGGGGGGCCGGCACAGATACGCAGTATTTT. It codes for CAIGSGGAGTDTQYF.

This clonotype was detected many times. The chain uses TRBV5-1 and TRBJ2-3, with a tentative D call TRBD1 (6 bases). CDR1 and CDR2 (germline): SGHRS, YFSETQ. Deletions cut 7 bases from V and 0 bases from J, with 15 bases between. This CDR3 contains 15 residues. The CDR3, as DNA: TGCGCCAGCCGCAGGGACACCTCTAGCACAGATACGCAGTATTTT. This encodes CASRRDTSSTDTQYF. Using reference TRBV5-1 and TRBJ2-3 for the parts outside the CDR3, the full variable domain is KAGVTQTPRYLIKTRGQQVTLSCSPISGHRSVSWYQQTPGQGLQFLFEYFSETQRNKGNFPGRFSGRQFSNSRSEMNVSTLELGDSALYLCASRRDTSSTDTQYFGPGTRLTVL.